What follows are 21 T cell receptor beta chains derived from one specimen sequenced in a study of blood T cell repertoires in COVID-19. The protocol was immunoSEQ multiplex PCR, while the TCRdb copy is restricted to in-frame clones and leaves out a portion. Of about 400,000 clones listed, around nine tenths are singletons. Sequenced input: peripheral blood. The receptors derive from a human donor in a cohort sampled during active COVID-19.

This clone was detected once. The chain uses TRBV12-1 and TRBJ2-1; the table's TRBD2 call for D was not verified on the DNA. TRBV12-1 counts as a pseudogene. The CDR3 is 17 amino acids. The CDR3 here is CASSSLLAGEFMNEQFF. The CDR3 DNA follows: TGTGCCAGCAGCTCCTTACTAGCGGGAGAGTTCATGAATGAGCAGTTCTTC.

The rearrangement links TRBV4-2 to TRBJ2-7; D might be TRBD1 (6 bases). This CDR3 comprises 19 residues. The germline CDR1 and CDR2 sequences are LGHNA and YNFKEQ. Between the trimmed V and J ends, which lost 0 bases and 1 base, there was a span of 22 bases. Here the CDR3 reads CASSQDHGRGSLGSYEQYF. Written as DNA, the CDR3 is TGTGCCAGCAGCCAAGACCACGGCAGGGGAAGCTTGGGATCCTACGAGCAGTACTTC.

Only one count was recorded for this clone. V and J are TRBV28 and TRBJ1-1, with TRBD1 identical over 7 bases. The CDR3 is 14 residues long. The germline gives CDR1 MDHEN, CDR2 SYDVKM. V lost 3 bases, J lost 3 bases, and 4 bases stayed unmatched. The CDR3 nucleotides read TGTGCCAGCAGTTTCCTAACAGGGGACACTGAAGCTTTCTTT. Translated, it gives CASSFLTGDTEAFF.

The count of this clone is one. The chain employs TRBV7-8 and TRBJ1-1, with no clear D. CDR1 and CDR2 from the germline V gene are SGHVS and FQNEAQ. Between the trimmed V and J ends, which lost 0 bases and 3 bases, there was a span of 5 bases. The CDR3 runs to 13 residues. The CDR3 coding sequence is TGTGCCAGCAGCTTAGCGCGGTACACTGAAGCTTTCTTT. This translates into CASSLARYTEAFF.

The genes are TRBV24-1 and TRBJ2-3, with 8 bases fitting TRBD2. Germline CDR1 and CDR2: KGHDR and SFDVKD. The CDR3 extends over 14 amino acids. With V trimmed by 6 bases and J by 6 bases, 7 bases remained unmatched. The CDR3: CATSRQREFDTQYF. DNA for the CDR3: TGTGCCACCAGTCGCCAGCGGGAGTTCGATACGCAGTATTTT.

The chain couples TRBV7-9 to TRBJ1-1; TRBD1 aligns across 9 bases. The CDR3 contains 17 residues. After removal of 5 bases from V and 2 bases from J, the junction contained 12 bases not matched to a gene. The germline gives CDR1 SEHNR, CDR2 FQNEAQ (reference sequence). Here the CDR3 reads CASSTTPGQGPNTEAFF. The DNA of the CDR3 is TGTGCCAGCAGCACCACCCCGGGACAGGGACCAAACACTGAAGCTTTCTTT.

Written as DNA, the CDR3 is TGTGCCAGCAGTCTCGACCCGCCGGGACAGAGCTACGAGCAGTACTTC. This gives the protein CASSLDPPGQSYEQYF. V gene TRBV6-2 or TRBV6-3 combines with J gene TRBJ2-7, with TRBD1 matching 7 bases. V was pared by 5 bases and J by 3 bases, with 13 bases of the junction left unmatched. Germline V gene lookup returns CDR1 MNHEY and CDR2 SVGEGT. The CDR3 consists of 16 residues.

The chain recombines TRBV28 with TRBJ1-6; 8 nucleotides agree with TRBD1. CDR1 is MDHEN, CDR2 SYDVKM, per germline. The CDR3 runs to 15 residues. The V gene end was trimmed by 7 bases and the J gene end by 7 bases; junction bases not matched to a gene: 9. This CDR3 reads CASKSGGQENSPLHF. The CDR3 nucleotides are TGTGCCAGCAAATCCGGGGGACAGGAAAATTCACCCCTCCACTTT.

The chain couples TRBV6-9 to TRBJ1-2; the D gene is possibly TRBD1 (5 bases). Germline CDR1 is MNHGY and CDR2 is SVAAGI. V was pared by 6 bases and J by 1 base, with 18 bases between. This CDR3 spans 16 amino acids. The CDR3 region is CASSRAPGVGNYGYTF. The CDR3 nucleotides read TGTGCCAGCAGCCGAGCTCCGGGGGTGGGTAACTATGGCTACACCTTC.

CDR3 DNA sequence: TGTGCCAGCAGTCCGGGACTAGCGGGCACAGATACGCAGTATTTT. This codes for CASSPGLAGTDTQYF. This sequence joins TRBV2 and TRBJ2-3, with 11 bases matching TRBD2. The germline gives CDR1 SNHLY, CDR2 FYNNEI. Trimming cost V 5 bases and J 1 base; bases outside gene matches: 2. The CDR3 consists of 15 residues.

J is TRBJ1-5 and V is TRBV4-1; no definite D call. V was shortened by 1 base and J by 3 bases, with 10 bases between the two germline ends. Germline V gene sequence: CDR1 MGHRA, CDR2 YSYEKL. The CDR3 extends over 15 amino acids. CDR3 sequence reads: CASSQVARDNQPQHF. In DNA, the CDR3 is TGCGCCAGCAGCCAAGTAGCCCGGGACAATCAGCCCCAGCATTTT.

The chain has TRBV7-3 and TRBJ2-5; D is unclear. This CDR3 comprises 14 residues. CDR1 and CDR2 (germline): SGHTA, FQGTGA. Trimming removed 1 base from V and 2 bases from J, with 8 bases in between. The CDR3 DNA reads as TGTGCCAGCAGCTTAAGTCCTTCGCAAGAGACCCAGTACTTC. It is translated as CASSLSPSQETQYF.

The CDR3 nucleotides read TGCGCCAGCAGCCAAGCGAGTTTTGGACAGGGCACAGATACGCAGTATTTT. This translates into CASSQASFGQGTDTQYF. The J gene is TRBJ2-3, the V gene TRBV4-1; 7 positions agree with TRBD1. There are 17 residues in the CDR3. The ends lost 1 base at V and 1 base at J; junction bases unmatched: 8. Per the germline V gene, CDR1 is MGHRA and CDR2 is YSYEKL.

V gene TRBV19 combines with J gene TRBJ2-1; 10 bases agree with TRBD2. Trimming took 6 bases from V and 6 from J; bases not matched to a gene: 11. From germline, CDR1 is LNHDA and CDR2 SQIVND (reference sequence). The CDR3 has 16 amino acids. CDR3 residues: CASRGVRTSGANEQFF. Here the CDR3 DNA reads TGTGCCAGTAGGGGGGTTAGGACTAGCGGAGCCAATGAGCAGTTCTTC.

The chain uses TRBV7-2 and TRBJ2-7; TRBD1 agrees at 7 bases. Trimming cost V 3 bases and J 5 bases; bases outside gene matches: 13. Germline V gene lookup returns CDR1 SGHTA and CDR2 FQGNSA. The CDR3 covers 16 residues. In DNA form, the CDR3 reads TGTGCCAGCAGCTTTACGCAGACAGGGAACGACGACGAGCAGTACTTC. Its translation is CASSFTQTGNDDEQYF.

For this clone: Its ends do not fully match the called genes, so a read error is possible. The rearrangement joins TRBV5-4 to TRBJ2-7; 7 positions agree with TRBD2. The CDR3 spans 14 residues. Germline V gene sequence: CDR1 SGHNT, CDR2 YYREEE (reference sequence). The CDR3 loop is CASSLSVGGRVLSF. CDR3 DNA sequence: TGTGCCAGCAGCCTGTCCGTGGGCGGGAGAGTATTAAGCTTC.

Only a few counts were recorded for this clone. The chain joins TRBV6-5 to TRBJ2-2, with D possibly TRBD1 on 5 matching bases. This CDR3 has 16 amino acids. CDR1 is MNHEY, CDR2 SVGAGI, per germline. Trimming removed 2 bases at V and 3 bases at J, with 13 bases between. The CDR3 reads CASSYTSLRDTGELFF. The CDR3 nucleotides are TGTGCCAGCAGTTACACCTCACTCAGGGACACCGGGGAGCTGTTTTTT.

The V call is TRBV29-1, the J call TRBJ2-1; 12 nucleotides line up with TRBD2. The CDR3 extends over 12 amino acids. Germline V gene sequence: CDR1 SQVTM, CDR2 ANQGSEA. Trimming took 4 bases from V and 15 from J; bases not matched to a gene: 7. The CDR3: CSVARLAGAGFF. CDR3 DNA: TGCAGCGTTGCGCGACTAGCGGGAGCAGGGTTCTTC.

The chain employs TRBV5-1 and TRBJ1-2; D is uncertain. Trimming took off 0 bases at V and 6 bases at J, with 12 bases between the two ends. The germline V gene encodes CDR1 SGHRS and CDR2 YFSETQ. The CDR3 loop spans 14 amino acids. The CDR3 region is CASSLGALGDGYTF. The CDR3 nucleotides are TGCGCCAGCAGCTTGGGAGCGTTAGGTGATGGCTACACCTTC. The full variable domain, rest sourced from reference TRBV5-1 and TRBJ1-2, is KAGVTQTPRYLIKTRGQQVTLSCSPISGHRSVSWYQQTPGQGLQFLFEYFSETQRNKGNFPGRFSGRQFSNSRSEMNVSTLELGDSALYLCASSLGALGDGYTFGSGTRLTVV.

This chain links TRBV7-3 with TRBJ2-1, with 8 bases lining up with TRBD1. V shed 2 bases and J 8 bases; nucleotides not matched to a gene: 5. The CDR3 length is 14 residues. CDR1 and CDR2 from the germline V gene are SGHTA and FQGTGA. In nucleotides, the CDR3 is TGTGCCAGCAGCTTACAGGGGGCGGTCGATGAGCAGTTCTTC. Translation: CASSLQGAVDEQFF.

The rearrangement uses TRBV19 and TRBJ2-3, with D perhaps TRBD2 (6 bases). Germline-derived CDR1 and CDR2 are LNHDA and SQIVND (reference sequence). This CDR3 has 14 residues. The V end was cut by 6 bases, the J end by 1 base, with 11 bases between. The CDR3 reads CASRGRPGTDTQYF. DNA of the CDR3: TGTGCCAGTAGGGGGAGGCCGGGCACAGATACGCAGTATTTT. Using reference TRBV19 and TRBJ2-3 for the parts outside the CDR3, the full variable domain is DGGITQSPKYLFRKEGQNVTLSCEQNLNHDAMYWYRQDPGQGLRLIYYSQIVNDFQKGDIAEGYSVSREKKESFPLTVTSAQKNPTAFYLCASRGRPGTDTQYFGPGTRLTVL.